This T cell receptor (beta chain) stems from a study of blood T cells in healthy people across ages (dated by TCRdb to the mid-2010s). Notes on the research overall: Template switching captured roughly one uniquely barcoded TCR beta cDNA molecule per two T cells in model experiments. The study measured age-related changes in TCR beta repertoire diversity using deep sequencing normalized with unique cDNA molecular identifiers. The donors were split into four age groups: young (average 16 years), middle-aged (39), aged (roughly 60) and long-lived (roughly 86). Donors of different ages were randomly distributed across sequencing lanes to avoid experimental bias. For two donors (one aged 18 to 30 and one aged 80 or older), the study analyzed two additional independent replicas of 1 million unique cDNA reads from the same blood draw. Study-wide conclusions, independent of this receptor: Conclusive comparison of naive and antigen-experienced compartments was prevented by the profiling of bulk unsorted PBMCs. Compared with the aged group, the long-lived group had more naive CD4+ T cells, fewer expanded clones and increased TCR diversity, a pattern suggesting age selection. The CMV infection status of donors was not known, potentially confounding age-related changes in expanded clonotypes. Observed TCR beta diversity correlated strongly with the percentage of naive T cells measured by flow cytometry. Estimates of total diversity based on one million sequenced T cells were regarded as lower bounds and as underestimates. As age increased, observed TCR beta diversity per million T cells dropped in a roughly linear way, and a significant reduction was already evident by age around 41.

Donors were a few dozen systemically healthy Caucasian individuals from Russia aged roughly 6 to 90 years. About 9.8 milliliters of peripheral blood were drawn from each donor into EDTA-treated Vacutainer tubes. Ficoll-Paque density-gradient centrifugation was used to isolate PBMCs, with at least 7 million per sample. Total RNA, at least 6 micrograms per sample, was extracted from PBMCs with Trizol reagent. Naive CD45RAhigh/CD27high T cell percentages were measured by flow cytometry on a PBMC aliquot from every donor. CDR1 MNHEY and CDR2 SMNVEV were looked up in the germline V gene (reference sequence). V lost 5 bases and J lost 0 bases; the stretch between them is 10 bases long. CDR3 length: 15 amino acids, cysteine to phenylalanine. Of all the DNA, just the CDR3 is kept, 45 bases in frame from base 1. In regard to this clonotype: Its antigen remains undetermined. No much larger clone exists at a distance of one base, and base qualities are not known.

The library relied on 5' RACE. The sequencer was an Illumina HiSeq 2500. A second about 7 to 12 cycle PCR used a sample-barcoded 5' primer and a J-beta primer mix. A template-switch 5' adaptor carrying 12 random nucleotides introduced a unique molecular identifier onto each TCR beta cDNA molecule. Each sample yielded at least 3 million CDR3-containing paired-end reads. The Mint cDNA synthesis kit, primed by a TRBC-specific oligonucleotide, was used to synthesize first-strand cDNA from all RNA. After uracil-DNA glycosylase treatment, a first 18-cycle PCR used universal primers M1SS and BC2_uni_R on all cDNA. Processing in the source paper ran as follows. Each sample was normalized by randomly selecting 1 million high-quality reads, each carrying a distinct molecular identifier. Instead of being binned into consensus sequences, reads with shared molecular identifiers were discarded. MiTCR, with a Q25 quality threshold and the strictest error-elimination algorithm, was used for CDR3 identification, clonotype clustering and error correction. A nonparametric unseen species model using Euler transformation provided a lower-bound estimate of total TCR beta diversity. The public reads were reanalyzed by TCRdb: fastp trimming at Q25, MiXCR alignment, in-frame beta chains only. Entries that share a CDR3 protein sequence are merged under the most common genes and DNA. TCRdb, rather than the study authors, made the V and J calls. This sample is represented by about 830,000 distinct CDR3 sequences; under 80% of them were singletons. The top ten clones comprise 25% to 35% of the sample.

This clonotype was obtained from a man between 25 and 39 years old in good health. The chain joins TRBV27 to TRBJ1-4; a weak D assignment points to TRBD1 (5 bases agree). Sequencing was done on a sample of blood. Here is the DNA: TGTGCCAGCAGTATCAGGGTGACAACTAATGAAAAACTGTTTTTT. It codes for CASSIRVTTNEKLFF.